A single sample gave rise to the 4 T cell receptor beta chains below, sequenced in a study of shared clonotypes between healthy human individuals. Repertoires were generated with immunoSEQ multiplex PCR, while TCRdb's copy carries only in-frame clones and drops some. The repertoire has more than 400,000 clones, 81% of them found once; the top ten carry 12%. The sequencing input was PBMCs. These receptors were obtained from a woman in her forties in good health. Some clones in this sample may be carry-over from other donors' samples.

The chain is built from TRBV5-4 and TRBJ2-2, with D possibly called TRBD1 or TRBD2 (5 bases each). The CDR3 has 16 amino acids. Germline V gene sequence: CDR1 SGHNT, CDR2 YYREEE (reference sequence). The germline V and J ends were trimmed by 1 base and 4 bases, with 14 bases remaining between them. DNA of the CDR3: TGTGCCAGCAGCTTGTTAGTCGGGACGGGCACCGGGGAGCTGTTTTTT. It is translated as CASSLLVGTGTGELFF.

The chain couples TRBV7-2 to TRBJ2-1; D is unclear. Germline CDR1 and CDR2: SGHTA and FQGNSA. The V gene lost 5 bases and the J gene lost 6 bases, with 14 bases spanning the gap. The CDR3 consists of 14 residues. The CDR3 here is CASSPSISGNEQFF. The CDR3 DNA sequence: TGTGCCAGCAGCCCATCTATCTCTGGCAATGAGCAGTTCTTC. Filled out from reference TRBV7-2 and TRBJ2-1, the complete variable domain reads GAGVSQSPSNKVTEKGKDVELRCDPISGHTALYWYRQSLGQGLEFLIYFQGNSAPDKSGLPSDRFSAERTGGSVSTLTIQRTQQEDSAVYLCASSPSISGNEQFFGPGTRLTVL.

This clone came up many times. The rearrangement joins TRBV7-2 to TRBJ2-2; D gene ambiguous. The V gene lost 7 bases and the J gene lost 0 bases, with 6 bases spanning the gap. The CDR3 is made up of 13 amino acids. CDR1 and CDR2 (germline): SGHTA, FQGNSA. The DNA of the CDR3 is TGTGCCAGCAAAGGGTCGAACACCGGGGAGCTGTTTTTT. Its protein is CASKGSNTGELFF.

The chain couples TRBV4-1 to TRBJ2-5; TRBD2 matches at 13 bases. The germline V gene has CDR1 MGHRA and CDR2 YSYEKL. V lost 3 bases, J lost 4 bases, and 8 bases stayed unmatched. CDR3 size: 17 residues. CDR3 in DNA: TGCGCCAGCAGCCAGATCGTCACTAGCGGGAGGGGAGAGACCCAGTACTTC. It specifies CASSQIVTSGRGETQYF.